This TCR beta chain was recorded in a study of T cells in Graves' hyperthyroidism and ophthalmopathy. Notes on this clonotype: The antigen is unknown.

The source material, RNA transcripts, was used to amplify TCR beta CDR3 regions. With the HTBI primer set, the TCR CDR3 went through a first round of RT-PCR. Via MiXCR, TCRdb re-called the multiplex PCR reads, giving one row per CDR3 protein. The sample lists about 350,000 distinct CDR3 sequences, about a sixth seen once, with around a third in the top ten. V gave up 5 bases and J gave up 0 bases, with 16 bases separating them. The CDR3 consists of 16 residues. CDR1 is MNHEY, CDR2 SMNVEV, per germline (reference sequence). Overall study results and limits: Most thyroid clonotypes expanded above 0.001 appeared in blood too.

Sequenced material: blood. The receptor comes from a woman aged 30 to 39 with Graves' hyperthyroidism that later progressed to Graves' ophthalmopathy. The chain has TRBV27 and TRBJ2-5; D remains ambiguous. The CDR3: CASSPLWDLNQETQYF. In nucleotides, the CDR3 is TGTGCCAGCAGTCCATTGTGGGATTTAAACCAAGAGACCCAGTACTTC.